Listed below are T cell receptor beta chains from one sample, sequenced in a study of T cells in Graves' hyperthyroidism and ophthalmopathy. In TCRdb, the multiplex PCR reads were re-called with MiXCR into one record per CDR3 protein. The sample has 310,000 or so distinct CDR3 sequences; approximately 15% are singletons. Material: blood. The receptors here all came from a woman aged 55-70 years with Graves' ophthalmopathy. Both conserved end residues are part of each CDR3. A D gene is named only where the DNA matches it firmly. Clone size appears in some rows only: once, few, many, or a class for an expanded clone.

J gene: TRBJ2-2; clone size: -; D gene: TRBD2; V gene: TRBV10-2; CDR3 protein: CASSDLAGGTDTGELFF; CDR3 DNA: TGCGCCAGCAGTGATCTAGCGGGGGGGACGGACACCGGGGAGCTGTTTTTT
J gene: TRBJ2-1; clone size: many; D gene: TRBD1; V gene: TRBV5-8; CDR3 protein: CASSVTGTGYNEQFF; CDR3 DNA: TGTGCCAGCAGCGTAACCGGGACAGGGTACAATGAGCAGTTCTTC
J gene: TRBJ1-1; clone size: many; D gene: -; V gene: TRBV12-5; CDR3 protein: CASGLVLGTKMNTEAFF; CDR3 DNA: TGTGCTAGTGGTTTGGTCCTCGGGACAAAGATGAACACTGAAGCTTTCTTT
J gene: TRBJ1-5; clone size: few; D gene: -; V gene: TRBV12-3/TRBV12-4; CDR3 protein: CASSQNPQNQPQHF; CDR3 DNA: TGTGCCAGCAGCCAGAACCCCCAAAATCAGCCCCAGCATTTT
J gene: TRBJ2-3; clone size: many; D gene: -; V gene: TRBV20-1; CDR3 protein: CSARDMVSTDTQYF; CDR3 DNA: TGCAGTGCTAGAGATATGGTTTCCACAGATACGCAGTATTTT
J gene: TRBJ1-5; clone size: many; D gene: TRBD1; V gene: TRBV20-1; CDR3 protein: CSARNRGPNQPQHF; CDR3 DNA: TGCAGTGCTAGAAACAGGGGTCCCAATCAGCCCCAGCATTTT
J gene: TRBJ2-6; clone size: -; D gene: TRBD1; V gene: TRBV12-3/TRBV12-4; CDR3 protein: CASSGQGGPGANVLTF; CDR3 DNA: TGTGCCAGCAGCGGACAGGGAGGACCTGGGGCCAACGTCCTGACTTTC
J gene: TRBJ1-4; clone size: few; D gene: -; V gene: TRBV9; CDR3 protein: CASSVGGFGTNEKLFF; CDR3 DNA: TGTGCCAGCAGCGTAGGAGGGTTTGGCACTAATGAAAAACTGTTTTTT
J gene: TRBJ2-3; clone size: few; D gene: TRBD2; V gene: TRBV5-1; CDR3 protein: CASRLSGGAADTQYF; CDR3 DNA: TGCGCCAGCAGACTTAGCGGGGGGGCCGCAGATACGCAGTATTTT
J gene: TRBJ2-1; clone size: -; D gene: -; V gene: TRBV6-2/TRBV6-3; CDR3 protein: CASSYSQGPSGEQFF; CDR3 DNA: TGTGCCAGCAGTTACTCACAGGGCCCCAGCGGCGAGCAGTTCTTC
J gene: TRBJ2-2; clone size: -; D gene: TRBD2; V gene: TRBV20-1; CDR3 protein: CSASQLGGDTGELFF; CDR3 DNA: TGCAGTGCTAGTCAGCTGGGAGGGGACACCGGGGAGCTGTTTTTT
J gene: TRBJ2-1; clone size: -; D gene: -; V gene: TRBV7-2; CDR3 protein: CASSLVARVNEQFF; CDR3 DNA: TGTGCCAGCAGCTTAGTTGCCAGGGTAAATGAGCAGTTCTTC
J gene: TRBJ2-5; clone size: many; D gene: -; V gene: TRBV4-2; CDR3 protein: CASSQVEGTQYF; CDR3 DNA: TGTGCCAGCAGCCAGGTAGAAGGGACCCAGTACTTC
J gene: TRBJ1-5; clone size: few; D gene: -; V gene: TRBV7-9; CDR3 protein: CASSLGEQPQHF; CDR3 DNA: TGTGCCAGCAGCTTAGGGGAACAGCCCCAGCATTTT
J gene: TRBJ2-7; clone size: many; D gene: -; V gene: TRBV2; CDR3 protein: CASSDGGDLGYEQYF; CDR3 DNA: TGTGCCAGCAGTGACGGGGGAGACTTAGGCTACGAGCAGTACTTC
J gene: TRBJ1-4; clone size: many; D gene: -; V gene: TRBV5-8; CDR3 protein: CASSPSGMVNEKLFF; CDR3 DNA: TGTGCCAGCAGCCCTTCGGGAATGGTGAATGAAAAACTGTTTTTT
J gene: TRBJ1-3; clone size: -; D gene: -; V gene: TRBV7-2; CDR3 protein: CASSLEGGGNTIYF; CDR3 DNA: TGTGCCAGCAGCTTAGAAGGAGGGGGAAACACCATATATTTT